This section outlines one TCR beta chain sequence together with its context. Its antigen is not known. This entry comes from a study of cytomegalovirus exposure and HLA in healthy donors. About the study: Inside one of the first data releases sat about 91 million unique TCRs taken from HLA-typed donors. Whole-study findings and limits: Follow-up analysis later connected one missense variant in DCLRE1C with trimming of TCR beta V- and J-genes. Excluded: some indistinguishable V segments such as TRBV6-2 and TRBV6-3.

The PCR used 60 Vbeta and 13 Jbeta primers. Repertoires were generated with immunoSEQ multiplex PCR, while TCRdb's copy carries only in-frame clones and drops some. There are 130,000 or so clones in the sample; 70% to 75% occur only once, and less than 2.5% lies in the top ten. J gave up 7 bases and V 4 bases, and 5 bases lay outside the gene matches. CDR1 and CDR2 from the germline V gene are SEHNR and FQNEAQ (reference sequence). This CDR3 has 14 residues. This clonotype was obtained from a woman between 40 and 50 years old in good health and CMV-seropositive. The gene calls are TRBV7-9 and TRBJ2-2; 8 bases align to TRBD1. The specimen was PBMCs. The CDR3 DNA reads as TGTGCCAGCAGCTACGGACAGGGTCACGGGGAGCTGTTTTTT. Translating gives CASSYGQGHGELFF.